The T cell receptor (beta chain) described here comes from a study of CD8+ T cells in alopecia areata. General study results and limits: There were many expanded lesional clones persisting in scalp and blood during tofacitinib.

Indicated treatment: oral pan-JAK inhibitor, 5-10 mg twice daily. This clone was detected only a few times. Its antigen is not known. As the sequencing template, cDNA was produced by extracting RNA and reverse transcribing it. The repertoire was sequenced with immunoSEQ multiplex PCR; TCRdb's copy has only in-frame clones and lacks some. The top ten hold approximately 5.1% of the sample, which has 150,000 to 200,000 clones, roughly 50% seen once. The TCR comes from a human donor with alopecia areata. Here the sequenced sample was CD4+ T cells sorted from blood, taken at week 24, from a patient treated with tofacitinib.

The CDR3 is CASSSRISYEQYF. For the CDR3, the DNA is TGTGCCAGCAGCTCCCGTATTTCCTACGAGCAGTACTTC. This chain connects TRBV7-8 to TRBJ2-7; D call uncertain. V dropped 4 bases and J dropped 1 base, with 8 bases sitting between them. The CDR3 is 13 residues long. Germline CDR1 reads SGHVS; CDR2 reads FQNEAQ.